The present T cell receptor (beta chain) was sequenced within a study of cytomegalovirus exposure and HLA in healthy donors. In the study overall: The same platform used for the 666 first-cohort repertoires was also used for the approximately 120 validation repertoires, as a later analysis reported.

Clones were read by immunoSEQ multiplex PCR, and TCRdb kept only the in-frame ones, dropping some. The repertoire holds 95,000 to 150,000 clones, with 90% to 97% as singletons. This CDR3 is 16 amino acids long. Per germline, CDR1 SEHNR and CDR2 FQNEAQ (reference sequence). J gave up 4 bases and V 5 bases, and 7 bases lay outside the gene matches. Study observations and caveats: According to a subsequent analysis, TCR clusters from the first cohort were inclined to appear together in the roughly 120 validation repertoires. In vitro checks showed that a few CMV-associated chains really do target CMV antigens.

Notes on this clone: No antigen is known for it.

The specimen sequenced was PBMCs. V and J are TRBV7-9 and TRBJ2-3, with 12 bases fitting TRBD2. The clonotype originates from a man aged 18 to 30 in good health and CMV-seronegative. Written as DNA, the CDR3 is TGTGCCAGCAGCGGCCCGACTAGCGGGAGCCCAGATACGCAGTATTTT. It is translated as CASSGPTSGSPDTQYF.